These T cell receptor beta chains were read from a single sample in a study of blood T cell repertoires in COVID-19. The assay was immunoSEQ multiplex PCR, and TCRdb's table has in-frame clones only and misses some. The data contain approximately 150,000 clones, about four fifths of them singletons. The sequenced sample consisted of peripheral blood. The receptor source for this set is a man in his sixties with active or convalescent COVID-19. The CDR3 runs from the conserved cysteine through the conserved F or W. The D gene is left open where the match is weak. For some rows the clone size is stated as once, few or many, or as a class when expanded; others skip it.

>.|TRBJ1-3|TRBV10-3|TRBD1
TGTGCCATCAGAGCCGGGACAGGGGCAGGAGGAAACACCATATATTTT
CAIRAGTGAGGNTIYF
>many|TRBJ1-6|TRBV12-1|.
TGTGCCAGCAGCATGTTGGACAGGGTTAGACGGAGTGACGGTTCACCCCTCCACTTT
CASSMLDRVRRSDGSPLHF
>.|TRBJ2-5|TRBV3-1/TRBV3-2|TRBD2
TGTGCCAGCAGCCAAGAAATGAGTCTAGCGGGGGGAGAGACCCAGTACTTC
CASSQEMSLAGGETQYF
>.|TRBJ2-5|TRBV7-6|TRBD1
TGTGCCAGCAGCTTAGGACAGGGGAGACAGACCCAGTACTTC
CASSLGQGRQTQYF
>.|TRBJ2-7|TRBV24-1|TRBD1
TGTGCCACCAGTGCCCAGGGGGCAGAGCAGTACTTC
CATSAQGAEQYF
>.|TRBJ1-2|TRBV5-6|.
TGTGCCAGCAGCGCTGGGGCTCGTTCGGGCTACACCTTC
CASSAGARSGYTF
>.|TRBJ2-2|TRBV5-1|TRBD1
TGCGCCAGCAGCTTGTTAGGGACAGGGTCCGACACCGGGGAGCTGTTTTTT
CASSLLGTGSDTGELFF
>once|TRBJ2-3|TRBV7-8|TRBD2
TGTGCCAGCAGCCCATTTGGCGGGGGGGCGACAGATACGCAGTATTTT
CASSPFGGGATDTQYF
>.|TRBJ1-1|TRBV5-1|.
TGCGCCAGCAGCCAACAAAACATGAACACTGAAGCTTTCTTT
CASSQQNMNTEAFF
>.|TRBJ2-7|TRBV3-1/TRBV3-2|TRBD2
TGTGCCAGCAGCCAAACTCCGGGACTAGGGGCCTACGAGCAGTACTTC
CASSQTPGLGAYEQYF
>few|TRBJ1-1|TRBV19|.
TGTGCCAGTAGTCGGAACACTGAAGCTTTCTTT
CASSRNTEAFF
>.|TRBJ1-3|TRBV16|.
TGTGCCAGCAGCCCAAAAGGGGGAAGTTCTGGAAACACCATATATTTT
CASSPKGGSSGNTIYF
>few|TRBJ1-6|TRBV2|.
TGTGCCAGCAGTGAGGCAGGGTTCTCCTATAATTCACCCCTCCACTTT
CASSEAGFSYNSPLHF
>once|TRBJ2-5|TRBV27|TRBD2
TGTGCCAGCAGTTTATCCCAGGCAGCGGGGGAACAAGAGACCCAGTACTTC
CASSLSQAAGEQETQYF
>.|TRBJ2-7|TRBV6-5|TRBD2
TGTGCCAGCAGATGGACTAGCGCCGGGTCCGAGCAGTACTTC
CASRWTSAGSEQYF
>.|TRBJ2-3|TRBV27|.
TGTGCCAGCAGTGGCAGGGAAGTTAGCACAGATACGCAGTATTTT
CASSGREVSTDTQYF
>few|TRBJ2-3|TRBV29-1|TRBD2
TGCAGCGGGACTAGCGCAGATACGCAGTATTTT
CSGTSADTQYF
>.|TRBJ1-6|TRBV5-6|.
TGTGCCAGCAGCTTCAGGGGATTAGTGTCACCCCTCCACTTT
CASSFRGLVSPLHF
>.|TRBJ2-7|TRBV21-1|.
TGTGCCAGCAGTATGGCCCTCCGACACGGGCGGGGGGAGCAGTACTTC
CASSMALRHGRGEQYF
>.|TRBJ2-7|TRBV13|.
TGTGCCAGCAGCTTAGGACGGACTACCTCCTACGAGCAGTACTTC
CASSLGRTTSYEQYF
>.|TRBJ2-7|TRBV3-1/TRBV3-2|.
TGTGCCAGCAGCCAATTGATACAGGGATACGAGCAGTACTTC
CASSQLIQGYEQYF
>.|TRBJ2-7|TRBV18|TRBD1
TGTGCCAGCTCACCAGGGACAGGGGGCGGCTACGAGCAGTACTTC
CASSPGTGGGYEQYF
>.|TRBJ2-1|TRBV5-1|.
TGCGCCAGCAGCTTGACAGGCCGAGCCTACAATGAGCAGTTCTTC
CASSLTGRAYNEQFF
>.|TRBJ2-1|TRBV28|TRBD2
TGTGCCAGCAGTCGCACCGGGACTAGCGGGAGGAGCTCCTACAATGAGCAGTTCTTC
CASSRTGTSGRSSYNEQFF
>.|TRBJ2-7|TRBV7-2|TRBD1
TGTGCCAGCAGCTCGGGGACAGGTGCCTCCTACGAGCAGTACTTC
CASSSGTGASYEQYF
>.|TRBJ2-5|TRBV9|TRBD2
TGTGCCAGCAGCGCCACTACTAGCGGTTCAGAGACCCAGTACTTC
CASSATTSGSETQYF
>.|TRBJ2-1|TRBV10-3|TRBD1
TGTGCCATCAGTGGACAGGGGGGGAATGAGCAGTTCTTC
CAISGQGGNEQFF
>.|TRBJ2-1|TRBV12-5|TRBD1
TGTGCTAGTGGTTTGACACAGGGGTTGCATTACAATGAGCAGTTCTTC
CASGLTQGLHYNEQFF
>few|TRBJ2-7|TRBV5-4|TRBD1
TGTGCCAGCAGCCCTACGGGACAGGGGCGCAACGAGCAGTACTTC
CASSPTGQGRNEQYF
>.|TRBJ2-5|TRBV4-1|TRBD2
TGCGCCAGCAGCCAAGATGGGACTAGCGGGGGTGAGACCCAGTACTTC
CASSQDGTSGGETQYF
>.|TRBJ1-5|TRBV6-5|TRBD1
TGTGCCAGCAGTTACTCAGGGACAGCGAGTCAGCCCCAGCATTTT
CASSYSGTASQPQHF
>once|TRBJ2-5|TRBV7-6|TRBD2
TGTGCCAGCAGCTTTAGCGGGGGGACACAAGAGACCCAGTACTTC
CASSFSGGTQETQYF
>.|TRBJ2-6|TRBV6-2/TRBV6-3|.
TGTGCCAGCAGTTACTCTAAGGGGGTGACGTCTGGGGCCAACGTCCTGACTTTC
CASSYSKGVTSGANVLTF
>few|TRBJ2-1|TRBV2|.
TGTGCCAGCAGTTTTAATCGAGGTGGTAGCGGCAATGAGCAGTTCTTC
CASSFNRGGSGNEQFF
>once|TRBJ2-7|TRBV11-2|TRBD1
TGTGCCAGCAGCTCCGGGACAGTTTCGACCTACGAGCAGTACTTC
CASSSGTVSTYEQYF
>.|TRBJ2-3|TRBV14|.
TGTGCCAGCAGCCAAGTTCGGGACACGCGCACAGATACGCAGTATTTT
CASSQVRDTRTDTQYF
>.|TRBJ2-1|TRBV6-5|TRBD2
TGTGCCAGCAGTTACGGGAGGGCGCAGTTCTTC
CASSYGRAQFF
>.|TRBJ2-7|TRBV10-1|.
TGCGCCAGCAGTCCCGGGACATTCCTAGGGGAGCAGTACTTC
CASSPGTFLGEQYF
>.|TRBJ2-5|TRBV5-6|.
TGTGCCAGCAGCTTGGAAAGGGGTGGGACCCAGTACTTC
CASSLERGGTQYF
>.|TRBJ2-1|TRBV7-9|TRBD2
TGTGCCAGCAGCCTGGGACTAGCGGGCCACAATGAGCAGTTCTTC
CASSLGLAGHNEQFF
>.|TRBJ2-5|TRBV5-1|TRBD1
TGCGCCAGCAGCTTGGGGTGGACAGGGGGCGCAGAGACCCAGTACTTC
CASSLGWTGGAETQYF
>.|TRBJ1-2|TRBV12-3/TRBV12-4|TRBD1
TGTGCCAGCGGGACAGTCCCCAACTATGGCTACACCTTC
CASGTVPNYGYTF
>.|TRBJ2-2|TRBV5-1|.
TGCGCCAGCAGCTTGGCGGGGGGGGGACAGGGCGCCGGGGAGCTGTTTTTT
CASSLAGGGQGAGELFF
>.|TRBJ1-2|TRBV4-1|TRBD1
TGCGCCAGCAGCCAAACCCCCGGACAGGGCTATGGCTACACCTTC
CASSQTPGQGYGYTF
>.|TRBJ2-5|TRBV6-2/TRBV6-3|TRBD2
TGTGCCAGCAGTTACTCCGCCTTACTACCGGGACTAGAGCAAGAGACCCAGTACTTC
CASSYSALLPGLEQETQYF
>.|TRBJ1-5|TRBV6-6|.
TGTGCCAGCAGTTACGGGGGGGACAATCAGCCCCAGCATTTT
CASSYGGDNQPQHF
>.|TRBJ1-2|TRBV24-1|.
TGTGCCACCAGTGATGCGGGGACGAGCGGCGGCTACACCTTC
CATSDAGTSGGYTF
>.|TRBJ1-5|TRBV2|TRBD1
TGTGCCAGCAGTGAAGCGCTTTGGCAGGGGGGAAGGCCCCAGCATTTT
CASSEALWQGGRPQHF
>.|TRBJ2-1|TRBV2|TRBD1
TGTGCCAGCAGTCCGGCTACAGGGGGCGCCTACAATGAGCAGTTCTTC
CASSPATGGAYNEQFF
>.|TRBJ2-1|TRBV5-1|.
TGCGCCAGCAGCTTGGCGTCGGGTTATTCCTACAATGAGCAGTTCTTC
CASSLASGYSYNEQFF
>.|TRBJ1-1|TRBV2|TRBD1
TGTGCCAGCAAGCCAAAGCAACAGGGGACTGAAGCTTTCTTT
CASKPKQQGTEAFF
>.|TRBJ1-2|TRBV5-4|.
TGTGCCAGCAGCTTGGGGGGCTTTGGTGGCTACACCTTC
CASSLGGFGGYTF